Below, 9 T cell receptor beta chains from the same sample are listed, as sequenced in a study of OX40 agonist ivuxolimab in advanced cancers. Only in-frame clones appear in the TCRdb table, and some are missing; sequencing was by immunoSEQ multiplex PCR. The sample has more than 35,000 clones, about 85% seen once; the top ten hold 6.8%. This specimen consisted of CD4+ or CD8+ T cells sorted from blood, obtained in a trial of the OX40 agonist ivuxolimab. All receptors come from an adult with an advanced solid tumor such as melanoma, head and neck, liver or kidney cancer.

The rearrangement uses TRBV11-2 and TRBJ1-1, with D uncertain. The CDR3 is 14 residues long. The germline gives CDR1 SGHAT, CDR2 FQNNGV. V lost 7 bases, J lost 5 bases, and 17 bases lay in between. CDR3 nucleotides: TGTGCCAGCACTATCCTTCCGCGGGTTACTGAAGCTTTCTTT. Its protein product is CASTILPRVTEAFF.

The chain recombines TRBV6-5 with TRBJ2-3; TRBD2 might be the D (5 bases). Trimming took off 2 bases at V and 2 bases at J, with 8 bases between the two ends. Germline V gene sequence: CDR1 MNHEY, CDR2 SVGAGI. This CDR3 region has 14 residues. CDR3 in DNA: TGTGCCAGCAGTTACGTCGGGAACACAGATACGCAGTATTTT. This gives the protein CASSYVGNTDTQYF.

This clone was picked up one time. J is TRBJ2-7 and V is TRBV15; possibly TRBD1 for D (5 bases). Trimming shortened V by 3 bases and J by 6 bases, and 18 bases separated the two germline ends. CDR3 size: 15 residues. Germline V CDR1 and CDR2: LNHNV, YYDKDF (reference sequence). The CDR3 loop is CATSSTGSLLGEQYF. The DNA for the CDR3 is TGTGCCACCAGCAGTACAGGATCCCTTTTGGGCGAGCAGTACTTC. Using reference TRBV15 and TRBJ2-7 for the parts outside the CDR3, the full variable domain is DAMVIQNPRYQVTQFGKPVTLSCSQTLNHNVMYWYQQKSSQAPKLLFHYYDKDFNNEADTPDNFQSRRPNTSFCFLDIRSPGLGDTAMYLCATSSTGSLLGEQYFGPGTRLTVT.

The chain has TRBV4-1 and TRBJ1-4; D possibly corresponds to TRBD1 (6 bases). The V and J ends lost 0 bases and 7 bases respectively, with 15 bases between them. Germline lookup yields CDR1 MGHRA and CDR2 YSYEKL. The CDR3 has 16 amino acids. CDR3 nucleotide sequence: TGCGCCAGCAGCCAAGATCTTCAGGGGCTGGGTGAAAAACTGTTTTTT. It yields the protein CASSQDLQGLGEKLFF.

V gene TRBV30 combines with J gene TRBJ1-5; D remains unclear. Per the germline V gene, CDR1 is GTSNPN and CDR2 is SVGIG (reference sequence). V was pared by 6 bases and J by 3 bases, with 12 bases between. The CDR3 consists of 13 residues. The DNA for the CDR3 is TGTGCCTGTGGGAGGAGTTCCAATCAGCCCCAGCATTTT. Protein sequence: CACGRSSNQPQHF.

The table lists this clone with a count of one. The V call is TRBV2, the J call TRBJ2-3; D is unresolved. V was cut by 3 bases and J by 3 bases, with 10 bases left in between. CDR1 and CDR2 (germline): SNHLY, FYNNEI. This CDR3 has 14 residues. The CDR3 sequence: CASSESSGTDTQYF. CDR3 sequence (DNA): TGTGCCAGCAGTGAGTCTAGTGGAACAGATACGCAGTATTTT.

This sequence joins TRBV2 and TRBJ2-2; TRBD1 agrees at 9 bases. J was trimmed by 2 bases and V by 10 bases; bases with no gene match: 5. Per germline, CDR1 SNHLY and CDR2 FYNNEI. This CDR3 contains 14 residues. The CDR3 region is CAIRQGVNTGELFF. CDR3 bases: TGTGCCATTAGACAGGGGGTAAACACCGGGGAGCTGTTTTTT.

V gene TRBV7-2 combines with J gene TRBJ2-1; 7 bases fit TRBD1. Germline V CDR1 and CDR2: SGHTA, FQGNSA. V lost 4 bases to trimming and J lost 8 bases; unmatched junction nucleotides: 8. The CDR3 covers 14 residues. For the CDR3, the DNA is TGTGCCAGCAGCTCCCAGACAGGGTGGGATGAGCAGTTCTTC. It codes for CASSSQTGWDEQFF.

The chain recombines TRBV19 with TRBJ2-3, with D possibly being TRBD1 (5 bases). CDR1 LNHDA and CDR2 SQIVND come from the germline V gene (reference sequence). This CDR3 is 14 amino acids long. V was clipped by 5 bases and J by 0 bases, with 9 bases between them. The DNA of the CDR3 is TGTGCCAGTAGTTTCAGGGCTAGCACAGATACGCAGTATTTT. It translates to CASSFRASTDTQYF.